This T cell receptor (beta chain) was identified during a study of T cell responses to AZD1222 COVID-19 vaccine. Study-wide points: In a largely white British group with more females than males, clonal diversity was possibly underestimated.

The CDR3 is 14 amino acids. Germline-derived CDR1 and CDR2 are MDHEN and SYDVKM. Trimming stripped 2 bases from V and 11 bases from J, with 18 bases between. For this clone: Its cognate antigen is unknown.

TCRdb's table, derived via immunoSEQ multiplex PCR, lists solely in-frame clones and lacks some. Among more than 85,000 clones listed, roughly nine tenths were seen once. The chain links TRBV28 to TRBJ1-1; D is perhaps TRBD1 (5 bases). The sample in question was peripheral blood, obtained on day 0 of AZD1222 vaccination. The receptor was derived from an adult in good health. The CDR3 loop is CASSLSTGRNFAFF. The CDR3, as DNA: TGTGCCAGCAGTTTAAGTACAGGAAGGAATTTTGCTTTCTTT.